This T cell receptor (beta chain) was captured in a study of T cells in women clearing cervical HPV infection. To note about this clone: Its specificity is unknown. Read data end 3 residues before the CDR3 end; the end is taken from the germline J gene.

The V end was cut by 2 bases, the J end by 4 bases, with 11 bases between. CDR3 length equals 13 residues. CDR1 and CDR2 (germline): GTSNPN, SVGIG (reference sequence). Sequenced by immunoSEQ multiplex PCR; TCRdb stores in-frame clones only, minus some. Its table lists about 33,000 clones. Whole-study results and caveats: TRBV6-7 abundance was lower in cases than controls (roughly 0.11% versus 0.16%).

The sequence came from a woman between 18 and 70 years old with a cervical HPV16 infection that either progressed to CIN3+ or cleared (not recorded which). J is TRBJ1-1 and V is TRBV30, with no clear D. The sample taken for sequencing was blood buffy coat. The CDR3 sequence: CAWSRLSGTEAFF. CDR3 bases read: TGTGCCTGGAGTCGGCTTTCGGGCACTGAA.